One sample yielded the 27 T cell receptor beta chains listed below, sequenced in a study of cytomegalovirus exposure and HLA in healthy donors. In the PCR, 60 Vbeta and 13 Jbeta primers were used. The data were produced by immunoSEQ multiplex PCR, yet TCRdb's version contains in-frame clones alone and is incomplete. The top ten hold approximately 10% of the sample, which has over 95,000 clones, approximately 80% seen once. The specimen was PBMCs. The source is a man aged 35 to 55 in good health and CMV-seropositive.

The chain employs TRBV28 and TRBJ2-7; the D gene is possibly TRBD1 (6 bases). Germline lookup yields CDR1 MDHEN and CDR2 SYDVKM. V was shortened by 4 bases and J by 0 bases, with 13 bases between the two germline ends. CDR3 size: 15 residues. CDR3 sequence: CASSSRGTGSYEQYF. CDR3 DNA sequence: TGTGCCAGCAGTTCGAGGGGGACCGGCTCCTACGAGCAGTACTTC.

The chain is built from TRBV15 and TRBJ2-7; 9 positions agree with TRBD1. Germline V gene lookup returns CDR1 LNHNV and CDR2 YYDKDF (reference sequence). Trimming removed 5 bases from V and 3 bases from J; junction bases left unmatched: 8. The CDR3 runs to 15 residues. CDR3 bases: TGTGCCACCAGCGGAGCCGGGACAGGGAACTACGAGCAGTACTTC. Its translation: CATSGAGTGNYEQYF.

This chain links TRBV19 with TRBJ1-5; tentatively, D is TRBD1 (6 bases). From germline, CDR1 is LNHDA and CDR2 SQIVND (reference sequence). Trimming took off 8 bases at V and 3 bases at J, with 14 bases between the two ends. This CDR3 contains 14 residues. The CDR3 reads CASLRGGHNQPQHF. In nucleotides, the CDR3 is TGTGCCAGTTTACGGGGGGGACACAATCAGCCCCAGCATTTT.

This clone showed up just a few times. CDR3 in amino acids: CASSPLGLGGATYRSGNTIYF. The CDR3, as DNA: TGTGCCAGCAGCCCTCTTGGCCTAGGGGGGGCCACTTACCGCTCTGGAAACACCATATATTTT. This chain uses TRBV9 with TRBJ1-3; TRBD1 might be the D (6 bases). Trimming stripped 4 bases from V and 0 bases from J, with 29 bases between. CDR1 SGDLS and CDR2 YYNGEE come from the germline V gene. This CDR3 is 21 amino acids long.

This clone was observed once. The CDR3 loop is CASSAATDTQYF. For the CDR3, the DNA is TGTGCCAGCAGCGCGGCGACGGATACGCAGTATTTT. The rearrangement links TRBV7-9 to TRBJ2-3, with D unclear. V shed 5 bases and J shed 6 bases, with 9 bases lying between them. CDR3 length: 12 amino acids. Germline CDR1 is SEHNR and CDR2 is FQNEAQ (reference sequence).

This chain joins TRBV19 and TRBJ1-5; TRBD1 agrees at 12 bases. The germline CDR1 and CDR2 sequences are LNHDA and SQIVND (reference sequence). CDR3 length equals 17 residues. Trimming took 5 bases from V and 9 from J; bases not matched to a gene: 14. The CDR3 sequence: CASSPGTGGAAGGPQHF. The CDR3 DNA reads TGTGCCAGTAGTCCCGGGACAGGGGGCGCCGCGGGTGGGCCCCAGCATTTT.

V is TRBV9 and J is TRBJ2-1; D uncertain. Germline values: CDR1 SGDLS, CDR2 YYNGEE. Trimming pared 4 bases from V and 0 bases from J, leaving 11 bases between. There are 15 residues in the CDR3. The CDR3 DNA reads as TGTGCCAGCAGCCCCCGCCCCAGCTCCTACAATGAGCAGTTCTTC. As protein: CASSPRPSSYNEQFF.

The J gene is TRBJ1-5, the V gene TRBV18; 8 bases are a match to TRBD1. V shed 2 bases and J 1 base; nucleotides not matched to a gene: 4. This CDR3 has 16 residues. The germline gives CDR1 KGHSH, CDR2 LQKENI. For the CDR3, the DNA is TGTGCCAGCTCACCAGACAGGGGATCAAGCAATCAGCCCCAGCATTTT. Amino acid sequence: CASSPDRGSSNQPQHF. The full variable domain, in which reference TRBV18 and TRBJ1-5 provide the parts outside the CDR3, is NAGVMQNPRHLVRRRGQEARLRCSPMKGHSHVYWYRQLPEEGLKFMVYLQKENIIDESGMPKERFSAEFPKEGPSILRIQQVVRGDSAAYFCASSPDRGSSNQPQHFGDGTRLSIL.

The J gene is TRBJ2-7, the V gene TRBV28; TRBD1 might be the D (6 bases). Germline V gene data show CDR1 as MDHEN and CDR2 as SYDVKM. Trimming took 1 base from V and 1 from J, leaving 11 bases between them. The CDR3 is 15 amino acids. The CDR3 region is CASSLSPGQSYEQYF. DNA of the CDR3: TGTGCCAGCAGTTTATCGCCCGGACAGTCCTACGAGCAGTACTTC.

This chain joins TRBV7-6 and TRBJ1-4; TRBD1 matches 8 bases. The germline V gene has CDR1 SGHVS and CDR2 FNYEAQ. V lost 5 bases and J lost 4; bases outside the gene matches: 9. There are 16 residues in the CDR3. CDR3 sequence (DNA): TGTGCCAGCAGCCGAGGAGGGACAGGTGTTAATGAAAAACTGTTTTTT. Translation gives CASSRGGTGVNEKLFF.

The genes are TRBV6-5 and TRBJ2-7; possible D gene TRBD1, 6 bases. Germline CDR1 reads MNHEY; CDR2 reads SVGAGI. The V gene lost 4 bases and the J gene lost 3 bases, with 16 bases spanning the gap. The CDR3 spans 15 residues. CDR3 coding DNA: TGTGCCAGCAGTTCCCCCACAGGGAGCCTCTACGAGCAGTACTTC. As protein: CASSSPTGSLYEQYF.

The chain links TRBV29-1 to TRBJ1-3; D possibly corresponds to TRBD1 (5 bases). The V and J ends lost 4 bases and 0 bases respectively, with 10 bases between them. This CDR3 is 14 amino acids long. Germline CDR1 and CDR2: SQVTM and ANQGSEA. The CDR3 DNA reads TGCAGCGTTGCTACAGGATCCTCTGGAAACACCATATATTTT. This translates into CSVATGSSGNTIYF.

In this sample, this clone turned up a few times. The chain has TRBV9 and TRBJ2-7, with unresolved D. Trimming took off 0 bases at V and 0 bases at J, with 7 bases between the two ends. The CDR3 extends over 14 amino acids. Germline CDR1 and CDR2: SGDLS and YYNGEE. The CDR3 bases are TGTGCCAGCAGCGTAGATGGCAGCTCCTACGAGCAGTACTTC. Its translation is CASSVDGSSYEQYF.

The rearrangement uses TRBV20-1 and TRBJ2-1, with a tentative D call TRBD2 (5 bases). V was pared by 4 bases and J by 10 bases, with 11 bases between. This CDR3 has 11 amino acids. Germline CDR1 and CDR2: DFQATT and SNEGSKA (reference sequence). CDR3 region: CSAISGGEQFF. CDR3 nucleotide sequence: TGCAGTGCTATCTCTGGCGGGGAGCAGTTCTTC.

The chain combines TRBV5-1 with TRBJ2-3, with TRBD1 as a possible D gene (6 bases). Germline V lookup: CDR1 SGHRS, CDR2 YFSETQ. The CDR3 has 13 residues. V lost 4 bases, J lost 4 bases, and 10 bases lay in between. The CDR3 here is CASSPGVSDTQYF. CDR3 coding DNA: TGCGCCAGCAGCCCAGGGGTCTCAGATACGCAGTATTTT.

This chain connects TRBV27 to TRBJ2-5; 7 bases are a match to TRBD2. Gene TRBJ2-7 matches the end of the DNA better, so the J call may be wrong. This CDR3 is 15 amino acids long. Germline V gene lookup returns CDR1 MNHEY and CDR2 SMNVEV (reference sequence). CDR3 DNA sequence: TGTGCCAGCAGTTTGAGAGGGAGGGTTTCGTACGAGCAGTACTTC. Its protein product is CASSLRGRVSYEQYF.

The chain is built from TRBV2 and TRBJ2-3; TRBD2 aligns across 8 bases. The CDR3 has 14 amino acids. CDR1 is SNHLY and CDR2 is FYNNEI in the germline V gene. V trimming: 8 bases; J trimming: 2 bases; junction bases outside the gene matches: 6. The CDR3 protein is CASLRRGVTDTQYF. The CDR3 DNA is TGTGCCAGCCTTAGGCGGGGGGTCACAGATACGCAGTATTTT.

The chain couples TRBV5-1 to TRBJ1-1, with TRBD1 as a possible D gene (6 bases). The V end lost 4 bases, the J end lost 5 bases, and 15 bases lay between the germline ends. Germline-derived CDR1 and CDR2 are SGHRS and YFSETQ. The CDR3 totals 14 residues. The CDR3 protein is CASSPAGGATEAFF. CDR3 nucleotide sequence: TGCGCCAGCAGCCCCGCCGGGGGGGCTACTGAAGCTTTCTTT.

The chain employs TRBV28 and TRBJ2-7; D unclear. CDR1 is MDHEN, CDR2 SYDVKM, per germline. Trimming removed 5 bases from V and 4 bases from J, with 9 bases in between. The CDR3 length is 12 residues. CDR3: CASSRAPYEQYF. As DNA, the CDR3 is TGTGCCAGCAGTCGAGCCCCGTACGAGCAGTACTTC.

The rearrangement uses TRBV5-1 and TRBJ1-4, with no clear D. Germline V CDR1 and CDR2: SGHRS, YFSETQ. The ends were cut back, 2 bases at V and 4 bases at J, with 12 bases in the middle. The CDR3 is made up of 15 amino acids. DNA for the CDR3: TGCGCCAGCAGCTTAGCAACCCGAATTAATGAAAAACTGTTTTTT. Translated, it gives CASSLATRINEKLFF.

The chain is built from TRBV5-4 and TRBJ2-2, with D unclear. This CDR3 is 16 amino acids long. The V end was cut by 1 base, the J end by 0 bases, with 10 bases between. Germline V CDR1 and CDR2: SGHNT, YYREEE (reference sequence). The CDR3 nucleotides read TGTGCCAGCAGCTTGAAATCGGTAGCGAACACCGGGGAGCTGTTTTTT. As protein: CASSLKSVANTGELFF.

The rearrangement uses TRBV28 and TRBJ1-6, with 7 bases aligning to TRBD1. CDR1 is MDHEN and CDR2 is SYDVKM in the germline V gene. J was trimmed by 5 bases and V by 6 bases; bases with no gene match: 7. The CDR3 loop spans 15 amino acids. The CDR3 spells CASRSPGQNNSPLHF. CDR3 DNA sequence: TGTGCCAGCAGGTCTCCGGGACAGAATAATTCACCCCTCCACTTT.

This clone was detected a few times. The likely explanation is a read error, given a far larger clone one base away. J is TRBJ2-4 and V is TRBV10-1, with 8 bases lining up with TRBD2. Germline V gives CDR1 WNHNN, CDR2 SYGVQD (reference sequence). The CDR3 contains 14 residues. The CDR3 nucleotides read TGCGCCAGCAGTGAGGGACTAGCCAAAAACATGCAGTACTTC. This encodes CASSEGLAKNMQYF.

The chain is built from TRBV4-1 and TRBJ2-3; no clear D. Trimming cost V 1 base and J 2 bases, with 7 bases left between them. Germline-derived CDR1 and CDR2 are MGHRA and YSYEKL. The CDR3 totals 14 residues. The CDR3 coding sequence is TGCGCCAGCAGCCAAGGACTGATCACAGATACGCAGTATTTT. Its protein product is CASSQGLITDTQYF.

The V call is TRBV19, the J call TRBJ1-3; D is perhaps TRBD1 (5 bases). This CDR3 is built from 16 residues. CDR1 is LNHDA and CDR2 is SQIVND in the germline V gene (reference sequence). Trimming cost V 6 bases and J 6 bases, with 21 bases left between them. This chain's CDR3 is CASSPGPGGYENTIYF. The CDR3 coding sequence is TGTGCCAGTAGCCCGGGGCCGGGAGGCTATGAAAACACCATATATTTT.

The chain has TRBV28 and TRBJ1-1, with 7 bases matching TRBD1. Germline V gene data show CDR1 as MDHEN and CDR2 as SYDVKM. With V trimmed by 4 bases and J by 4 bases, 12 bases remained unmatched. This CDR3 comprises 16 residues. CDR3 bases: TGTGCCAGCAGTTCCGGGACAGAGGTACGAGTCACTGAAGCTTTCTTT. Protein product: CASSSGTEVRVTEAFF.

This clone showed up just a few times. The J gene is TRBJ1-5, the V gene TRBV5-6; D might be TRBD1 (6 bases). Germline loops: CDR1 SGHDT, CDR2 YYEEEE. V lost 4 bases and J lost 10, with 18 bases in between. The CDR3 spans 14 residues. The chain's CDR3 is CASSTTGTGGPQHF. The CDR3 DNA sequence: TGTGCCAGCAGCACGACAGGTACTGGGGGACCCCAGCATTTT.